The clone carrying this T cell receptor beta chain was recorded many times. Its antigen remains unidentified. The data derive from a study of neurological immune-mediated disorders. Findings and caveats of the study: HTLV-1-associated myelopathy ranked highest for TCR clonal expansion and multiple sclerosis lowest, beneath healthy controls.

Per germline, CDR1 SGHDT and CDR2 YYEEEE. V was clipped by 1 base and J by 0 bases; unmatched bases: 5. The CDR3 has 17 amino acids. TCRdb re-derived calls from the 5' RACE reads in MiXCR, one entry per CDR3 protein. The data contain roughly 19,000 distinct CDR3 sequences, around 15% of them singletons. The genes are TRBV5-6 and TRBJ2-1; 9 bases line up with TRBD1. The receptor's source is a female donor with HTLV-1-associated myelopathy (HAM/TSP). The sample was PBMCs. The CDR3 region is CASSLPGQGSSYNEQFF. In DNA form, the CDR3 reads TGTGCCAGCAGCTTGCCGGGACAGGGAAGCTCCTACAATGAGCAGTTCTTC.